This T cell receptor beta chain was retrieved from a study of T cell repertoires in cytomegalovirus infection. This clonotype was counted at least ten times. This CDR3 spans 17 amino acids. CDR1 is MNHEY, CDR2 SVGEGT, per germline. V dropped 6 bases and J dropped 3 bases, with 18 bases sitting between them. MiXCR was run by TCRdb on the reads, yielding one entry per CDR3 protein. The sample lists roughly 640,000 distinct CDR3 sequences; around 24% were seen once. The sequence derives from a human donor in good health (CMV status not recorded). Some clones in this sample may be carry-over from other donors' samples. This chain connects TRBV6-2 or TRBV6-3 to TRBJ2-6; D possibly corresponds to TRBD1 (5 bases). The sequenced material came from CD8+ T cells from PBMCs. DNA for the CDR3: TGTGCCAGCAGCCCAGACAGAGCAAAGGTTGGGGCCAACGTCCTGACTTTC. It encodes CASSPDRAKVGANVLTF.